Reported below is one T cell receptor beta chain. In the same sample, other DNA sequences code for this CDR3. The authors' processing: Amplification with reference gene primers provided the estimates of nucleated cell counts. Sequencing was performed with immunoSEQ multiplex PCR; in TCRdb, only in-frame clones are kept and a portion is missing. From that table come the V and J calls and clone size; the DNA was used to work out D and trimming. The sample shows some 370,000 clones, about 90% of them seen only once. This specimen belongs to a study of blood T cell repertoires in COVID-19. At the level of the study: The samples span acute and convalescent COVID-19 from the United States, Italy and Spain. The cDNA or gDNA used as material had been derived from T cells, B-cell-depleted T cells, or PBMCs.

This CDR3 is 12 amino acids long. The germline CDR1 and CDR2 sequences are SGHRS and YFSETQ. The V end lost 0 bases, the J end lost 4 bases, and 5 bases lay between the germline ends. Sequencing was done on a sample of peripheral blood. The gene calls are TRBV5-1 and TRBJ2-7, with no clear D. The source of this sequence is a man between 18 and 29 years old with active or convalescent COVID-19. Written as DNA, the CDR3 is TGCGCCAGCAGCTTGGGAGGTTACGAGCAGTACTTC. Protein: CASSLGGYEQYF.